This TCR beta chain was documented in a study of cytotoxic CD8 clonotypes in ibrutinib-treated CLL. Study at large: The study included about 11 relapsed/refractory and around 16 treatment-naive patients; 17 to 18 had IGHV unmutated disease. Findings and caveats of the study: At progression, clonality fell back toward baseline after rising at ibrutinib response. On treatment, the uncommon public clonotypes contracted or remained stable.

Sequencing was designed to attain a depth spanning 1 in 200,000 to 1 in 1 million T cells. Sequencing was performed with immunoSEQ multiplex PCR; in TCRdb, only in-frame clones are kept and a portion is missing. The table records about 200,000 clones, 72% of them present only once. This clone was counted only a few times. What it binds is not known. The CDR3 sequence is 12 residues long. The V end lost 3 bases, the J end lost 8 bases, and 10 bases lay between the germline ends. Germline V gene data show CDR1 as SNHLY and CDR2 as FYNNEI. The chain joins TRBV2 to TRBJ1-1; TRBD1 might be the D (6 bases). The source of this sequence is a human donor with chronic lymphocytic leukemia. The material was PBMCs, obtained after 24 months of ibrutinib treatment. The CDR3 nucleotides read TGTGCCAGCAGTGACCCAGGGGCCGAAGCTTTCTTT. Its protein product is CASSDPGAEAFF.